This T cell receptor (beta chain) comes out of a study of blood T cell repertoires in COVID-19. Germline V lookup: CDR1 SGHAT, CDR2 FQNNGV. V was pared by 5 bases and J by 6 bases, with 4 bases of the junction left unmatched. This CDR3 contains 15 residues. Produced via immunoSEQ multiplex PCR; TCRdb's table is partial and in-frame only. The table lists approximately 97,000 clones, over 75% of them singletons. J is TRBJ1-6 and V is TRBV11-2, with TRBD1 matching over 10 bases. This TCR was recovered from a man in his sixties with acute or convalescent COVID-19. Material: peripheral blood. DNA of the CDR3: TGTGCCAGCAGCATAAGACAGGGGGCTAATTCACCCCTCCACTTT. Its protein product is CASSIRQGANSPLHF.